This T cell receptor (beta chain) was identified in a study of cytomegalovirus exposure and HLA in healthy donors. PCR primers comprised 60 Vbeta and 13 Jbeta primers. Assay: immunoSEQ multiplex PCR; the TCRdb copy retains only in-frame clones and omits some. The table has approximately 110,000 clones, 77% seen once; the top ten hold over 10%. V lost 6 bases, J lost 11 bases, and 19 bases lay in between. From germline, CDR1 is SEHNR and CDR2 FQNEAQ (reference sequence). The CDR3 sequence is 14 residues long. Only a few counts were recorded for this clone. V gene TRBV7-9 combines with J gene TRBJ1-4; D not resolved. The sample comprised PBMCs. This clonotype was sampled from a woman in her 40s in good health and CMV-seropositive. The CDR3 coding sequence is TGTGCCAGCAGTTCTAACTTCGTAGAGTGGAAACTGTTTTTT. Residues: CASSSNFVEWKLFF.